The text below deals with one TCR beta chain. The CDR3 covers 15 residues. The junction had 7 bases not matched to a gene; V was cut back by 5 bases and J by 0 bases. Germline lookup yields CDR1 MNHEY and CDR2 SVGEGT. The data were obtained in a study of human T cells and chemical hapten exposure. Study overall: Patients having alopecia areata, totalis or universalis were mostly female.

Time point specified: pre-sensitization, week 0. Treatment specified: therapeutic diphenylcyclopropenone sensitization with weekly scalp DPC. From the RACE reads, TCRdb called clonotypes with MiXCR, one entry per CDR3 protein. The sample lists about 120,000 distinct CDR3 sequences; approximately 13% were seen once. The specimen was whole blood, collected in connection with sensitization to the hapten diphenylcyclopropenone (DPC). This rearrangement joins TRBV6-2 or TRBV6-3 to TRBJ2-7, with 7 bases identical to TRBD1. The TCR was taken from a woman aged 18-35 years with alopecia areata. Some clones in this sample may be carry-over from other donors' samples. In DNA, the CDR3 is TGTGCCAGCAGTCCCATCCGGGACAGCTCCTACGAGCAGTACTTC. This codes for CASSPIRDSSYEQYF.